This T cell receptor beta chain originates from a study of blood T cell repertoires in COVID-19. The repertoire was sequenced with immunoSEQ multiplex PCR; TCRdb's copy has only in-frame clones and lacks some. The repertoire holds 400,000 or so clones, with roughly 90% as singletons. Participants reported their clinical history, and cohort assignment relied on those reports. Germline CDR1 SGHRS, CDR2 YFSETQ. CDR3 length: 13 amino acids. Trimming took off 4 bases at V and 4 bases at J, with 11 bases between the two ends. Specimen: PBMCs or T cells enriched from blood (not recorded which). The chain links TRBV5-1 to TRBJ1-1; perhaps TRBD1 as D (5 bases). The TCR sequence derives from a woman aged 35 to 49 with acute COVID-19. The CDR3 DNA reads TGCGCCAGCAGCCCCCTTGACAGCACTGAAGCTTTCTTT. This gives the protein CASSPLDSTEAFF.